This T cell receptor (beta chain) was documented in a study of blood T cells in healthy people across ages (dated by TCRdb to between 2015 and 2017). With regard to the full study: In model experiments, roughly one uniquely barcoded TCR beta cDNA molecule per two T cells was captured by template switching. The study measured age-related changes in TCR beta repertoire diversity using deep sequencing normalized with unique cDNA molecular identifiers. Four age groups were formed from the donors: young (average roughly 16 years), middle-aged (approximately 40), aged (roughly 56) and long-lived (approximately 78). To avoid experimental bias, donors of different ages were randomly spread across the sequencing lanes. The study analyzed two additional independent replicas of 1 million unique cDNA reads from the same blood draw for two donors, one aged 18 to 29 and one aged 80 or older. Broader findings and caveats from the paper: Conclusive comparison of naive and antigen-experienced compartments was prevented by the profiling of bulk unsorted PBMCs. The CMV infection status of donors was not known, potentially confounding age-related changes in expanded clonotypes. Compared with the aged group, the long-lived group had more naive CD4+ T cells, fewer expanded clones and increased TCR diversity, suggesting age selection. Observed TCR beta diversity per million T cells fell roughly linearly with age, and a significant reduction was already apparent by age around 40. Total diversity estimates from one million sequenced T cells were considered lower bounds and underestimates. The percentage of naive T cells measured by flow cytometry correlated strongly with observed TCR beta diversity.

This clonotype was recorded many times. The antigen it recognizes is unknown. It has no much larger one-base neighbor in the sample; base qualities were not kept. Systemically healthy Caucasian individuals from Russia, 35 to 50 in total and aged about 6 to 95 years, were included as donors. Roughly 10 milliliters of peripheral blood were collected from each donor into EDTA-treated Vacutainer tubes. Ficoll-Paque density-gradient centrifugation was used to isolate PBMCs, with at least 7 million per sample. Total RNA, at least 6 micrograms per sample, was extracted from PBMCs with Trizol reagent. The percentages of naive CD45RAhigh/CD27high T cells were determined by flow cytometry on a PBMC aliquot from every donor. V lost 4 bases and J lost 7 bases, and the count of bases not matched to a germline gene is 14. From the germline V gene, CDR1 is WSHSY and CDR2 is SAAADI. The CDR3 contains 17 residues, cysteine and phenylalanine counted. This entry keeps only the CDR3 DNA: 51 bases, framed from base 1.

The library relied on 5' RACE. Sequencing was performed on an Illumina HiSeq 2500. A second PCR of about 6 to 11 cycles was performed with a sample-barcoded 5' primer and a J-beta primer mix. Each TCR beta cDNA molecule received a unique molecular identifier from a template-switch 5' adaptor carrying 12 random nucleotides. Each sample yielded at least 2.5 million CDR3-containing paired-end reads. First-strand cDNA synthesis was performed from all RNA using the Mint cDNA synthesis kit, with priming by a TRBC-specific oligonucleotide. After uracil-DNA glycosylase treatment, a first 18-cycle PCR used universal primers M1SS and BC2_uni_R on all cDNA. Regarding the original processing steps: For normalization, 1 million high-quality reads, each with a distinct molecular identifier, were randomly selected from each sample. Reads sharing molecular identifiers were discarded rather than binned into consensus sequences. CDR3 identification, clonotype clustering and error correction used MiTCR with a Q25 quality threshold and the strictest error-elimination algorithm. A nonparametric unseen species model with Euler transformation was used to estimate lower-bound total TCR beta diversity. The public reads were reanalyzed by TCRdb: fastp trimming at Q25, MiXCR alignment, in-frame beta chains only. A single entry per CDR3 protein holds the most common genes and DNA from its merged rows. V and J calls and clone size were set by TCRdb, not the authors. In all, the sample holds about 730,000 distinct CDR3 sequences, and 40% to 45% of those were seen once. The ten largest make up 20% to 25% of the sample.

This sequence uses TRBV10-2 and TRBJ2-5; 11 bases in the middle match TRBD2. Input material: blood. This sequence originates from a woman aged 60-75 years in good health. The sequenced DNA is TGCGCCAGCAGTGGGACTAGCGGGCGAGACTCGGATGGGACCCAGTACTTC. It translates as CASSGTSGRDSDGTQYF.